This T cell receptor beta chain was observed in a study of breast tumors, draining lymph nodes, adjacent tissues. This clonotype was detected ten times or more. TCRdb itself ran the multiplex PCR reads through MiXCR, one entry per CDR3 protein. Of approximately 300,000 distinct CDR3 sequences listed, around 31% are singletons. Breast cancer patients provided tissue from their axillary draining lymph nodes. The CDR3 is 16 residues long. The germline CDR1 and CDR2 sequences are SGHRS and YFSETQ. Germline trimming cut 1 base from V and 5 bases from J; bases unmatched to any gene: 7. The sequence was collected from a female donor with breast cancer. Some clones in this sample may be carry-over from other donors' samples. The sample comprised axillary lymph node tissue. V gene TRBV5-1 combines with J gene TRBJ2-3; TRBD1 agrees at 10 bases. The CDR3 sequence: CASSLSGTGDGDTQYF. In DNA form, the CDR3 reads TGCGCCAGCAGCTTGAGCGGGACAGGGGATGGAGATACGCAGTATTTT.